These 12 T cell receptor beta chains share one sample of origin, sequenced in a study of tumor and adjacent non-tumor tissue in lung cancer (dated by TCRdb to 2016 to 2018). Libraries were constructed by multiplex PCR. Instrument used: Illumina HiSeq 2500. Following protocols modified from ARM-PCR, the researchers constructed TCRbeta libraries through three rounds of nested PCR with primers (Table S4). TCRdb applied fastp at Q25 and MiXCR to the public reads, then kept only in-frame beta chains. Each entry merges the rows of one CDR3 protein and shows their most common DNA and genes. The sample records some 66,000 distinct CDR3 sequences, around 61% of which are singletons. The ten most abundant clones make up about 32% of the sample. RNA was extracted from bulk unsorted tissue and checked for quality with a NanoDrop ND-1000 and an Agilent 2100. Normal lung samples were distant non-tumor tissue taken more than 3 cm from the tumor edge.

The sample consisted of distant non-tumor lung tissue. These receptors came from a man between 65 and 85 years old with non-small cell lung cancer.

This chain uses TRBV12-3 or TRBV12-4 with TRBJ1-2; D remains unclear. The CDR3 has 14 residues. V dropped 7 bases and J dropped 7 bases, with 19 bases sitting between them. Here the CDR3 DNA reads TGTGCCAGCATACCCTATCCAGGAGCAGGTGGCTACACCTTC. This codes for CASIPYPGAGGYTF.

This clonotype came up many times. This rearrangement joins TRBV11-1 to TRBJ2-7, with TRBD2 matching over 10 bases. Looked up from germline, CDR1 is SGHAT and CDR2 is FQDESV (reference sequence). This CDR3 has 15 amino acids. V dropped 1 base and J dropped 2; count of bases not matched to a gene: 2. CDR3 in amino acids: CASSLETSGAYEQYF. DNA of the CDR3: TGTGCCAGCAGCTTAGAAACTAGCGGGGCCTACGAGCAGTACTTC.

With regard to this clonotype: Relative to the germline gene, one junction end is altered; a read error may explain this. This chain uses TRBV11-3 with TRBJ2-4; possible D gene TRBD1, 5 bases. The length of the CDR3 is 16 residues. Germline assignment: CDR1 SGHNT and CDR2 YENEEA. CDR3 residues: CASSANRGSVKNIQYF. CDR3 bases: TGTGCCAGCAGCGCAAATAGGGGTTCGGTCAAAAACATTCAGTATTTC.

Comments on this clonotype: Being one base from a much bigger clone, this may be a read error. The rearrangement links TRBV12-3 or TRBV12-4 to TRBJ1-5; D may be TRBD1 (6 bases). The CDR3 has 13 residues. The CDR3 sequence: CASRFQGNQSQHF. DNA for the CDR3: TGTGCCAGCAGGTTTCAGGGGAATCAGTCCCAGCATTTT.

About this clonotype: This sequence may be a read error, since a much larger clone differs from it by one base. This chain uses TRBV10-3 with TRBJ2-4; D gene unclear. CDR1 and CDR2 from the germline V gene are ENHRY and SYGVKD. The CDR3 runs 13 residues. CDR3 region: CVIHTLAKNIQYF. The CDR3 bases are TGTGTCATACATACCTTAGCCAAAAACATTCAGTACTTC.

In its sample, this clonotype was seen many times. The J gene is TRBJ1-1, the V gene TRBV28; D perhaps matches TRBD1 (6 bases). The CDR3 totals 15 residues. Germline CDR1 and CDR2: MDHEN and SYDVKM. The germline V and J ends were trimmed by 2 bases and 8 bases, with 18 bases remaining between them. The CDR3 DNA reads as TGTGCCAGCAGTTTACATCCCCCAGGGGCCGCCGAAGCTTTCTTT. Amino acid sequence: CASSLHPPGAAEAFF.

Remarks on this clonotype: Being one base from a much bigger clone, this may be a read error. The chain uses TRBV30 and TRBJ2-7, with a weak D call TRBD1 (5 bases). CDR1 GTSNPN and CDR2 SVGIG come from the germline V gene (reference sequence). The CDR3 consists of 14 residues. The CDR3 DNA sequence: TGTGGCTGGGGCCCCTACCAGAGTTTCTACGAGCAGTACTTC. Translation: CGWGPYQSFYEQYF.

The genes are TRBV28 and TRBJ2-7; no reliable D call. Trimming shortened V by 10 bases and J by 6 bases, and 13 bases separated the two germline ends. Germline V lookup: CDR1 MDHEN, CDR2 SYDVKM. The CDR3 covers 11 residues. The CDR3 is CAITYLGEQYF. In nucleotides, the CDR3 is TGTGCCATCACGTACCTTGGCGAGCAGTACTTC.

J is TRBJ2-3 and V is TRBV12-3 or TRBV12-4; no clear D. V was trimmed by 6 bases and J by 4 bases, leaving 14 bases between them. The length of the CDR3 is 14 residues. This CDR3 is CASSVTATPDTQYF. DNA for the CDR3: TGTGCCAGCAGCGTAACTGCCACCCCAGATACGCAGTATTTT.

The rearrangement links TRBV6-6 to TRBJ1-1; TRBD1 might be the D (5 bases). Germline lookup yields CDR1 MNHNY and CDR2 SVGAGI (reference sequence). The V end was cut by 2 bases, the J end by 6 bases, with 13 bases between. This CDR3 contains 14 residues. The CDR3 sequence: CASSYRIGDPEAFF. Here the CDR3 DNA reads TGTGCCAGCAGTTACAGGATAGGGGACCCTGAAGCTTTCTTT.

The table lists this clonotype with a few counts. At one end the junction does not follow the germline gene, possibly because of a read error. The V gene is TRBV5-4, the J gene TRBJ2-2; no definite D call. The CDR3 has 13 amino acids. In germline, CDR1 is SGHNT, CDR2 YYREEE (reference sequence). This CDR3 reads CASNLGPGGELFF. CDR3 sequence (DNA): TGTGCCAGCAACTTGGGCCCGGGCGGGGAGCTGTTTTTT.

The chain uses TRBV11-2 and TRBJ2-7; D remains unclear. Trimming shortened V by 0 bases and J by 2 bases, and 17 bases separated the two germline ends. This CDR3 is built from 17 residues. In germline, CDR1 is SGHAT, CDR2 FQNNGV. CDR3 sequence reads: CASSLDNYRGSPYEQYF. As DNA, the CDR3 is TGTGCCAGCAGCTTAGATAATTACCGAGGCAGCCCCTACGAGCAGTACTTC.